The 19 T cell receptor beta chains below come from one sample, sequenced in a study of blood T cell repertoires in COVID-19. Sequencing used immunoSEQ multiplex PCR; TCRdb keeps in-frame clones, though not all of them. Among 220,000 or so clones listed, approximately 83% were seen once. The sample consisted of peripheral blood. All receptors derive from a woman aged 25-40 years who had recovered from COVID-19.

This clone was seen a single time. J is TRBJ1-3 and V is TRBV28; TRBD1 agrees at 7 bases. Trimming at V came to 6 bases and at J to 4 bases, leaving 12 bases not matched to a gene. CDR1 is MDHEN, CDR2 SYDVKM, per germline. This CDR3 comprises 16 residues. CDR3 loop: CASRTIGGTAGNTIYF. CDR3 nucleotides: TGTGCCAGCAGAACAATTGGGGGGACAGCAGGAAACACCATATATTTT.

The chain joins TRBV19 to TRBJ2-3; 11 bases are shared with TRBD1. Trimming cost V 6 bases and J 1 base; bases outside gene matches: 3. Per germline, CDR1 LNHDA and CDR2 SQIVND (reference sequence). The CDR3 spans 15 residues. CDR3 in amino acids: CASRPGQGGTDTQYF. As DNA, the CDR3 is TGTGCCAGTAGGCCGGGACAGGGGGGCACAGATACGCAGTATTTT.

This chain links TRBV5-1 with TRBJ2-1; 9 bases align to TRBD2. The CDR3 consists of 17 residues. J was trimmed by 3 bases and V by 0 bases; bases with no gene match: 7. Germline CDR1 is SGHRS and CDR2 is YFSETQ. CDR3 sequence: CASSLVRSGSFYNEQFF. The CDR3 DNA is TGCGCCAGCAGCTTGGTTCGTAGCGGGAGTTTCTACAATGAGCAGTTCTTC.

V usage is TRBV28 and J usage is TRBJ2-4, with TRBD2 identical over 9 bases. This CDR3 contains 19 residues. Germline V gene sequence: CDR1 MDHEN, CDR2 SYDVKM. The ends lost 6 bases at V and 0 bases at J; junction bases unmatched: 15. CDR3 nucleotides: TGTGCCAGCAGCCGCGCCGGGACTAGCAGACGACTAGCCAAAAACATTCAGTACTTC. Translation: CASSRAGTSRRLAKNIQYF.

This chain uses TRBV3-1 (or the pseudogene TRBV3-2) with TRBJ1-1, with D maybe TRBD1 (5 bases). The germline gives CDR1 LGHDT, CDR2 YNNKEL (reference sequence). The germline V and J ends were trimmed by 2 bases and 4 bases, with 11 bases remaining between them. The CDR3 is 14 amino acids. The DNA of the CDR3 is TGTGCCAGCAGCCAACTCGCGGGGGGCACTGAAGCTTTCTTT. Translating it yields CASSQLAGGTEAFF.

The table lists this clone with a few counts. The chain recombines TRBV7-3 with TRBJ2-2; D call uncertain. The CDR3 contains 12 residues. Trimming pared 3 bases from V and 4 bases from J, leaving 3 bases between. Germline V gives CDR1 SGHTA, CDR2 FQGTGA. The CDR3: CASSFLTGELFF. CDR3 nucleotide sequence: TGTGCCAGCAGCTTCCTCACCGGGGAGCTGTTTTTT. The full variable domain, in which reference TRBV7-3 and TRBJ2-2 provide the parts outside the CDR3, is GAGVSQTPSNKVTEKGKYVELRCDPISGHTALYWYRQSLGQGPEFLIYFQGTGAADDSGLPNDRFFAVRPEGSVSTLKIQRTERGDSAVYLCASSFLTGELFFGEGSRLTVL.

The V and J genes are TRBV13 and TRBJ1-1; 9 bases fit TRBD1. Trimming removed 3 bases from V and 4 bases from J; junction bases left unmatched: 6. Germline CDR1 PRHDT, CDR2 FYEKMQ (reference sequence). The CDR3 is 15 amino acids. CDR3 protein: CASSFGTGPGTEAFF. CDR3 nucleotide sequence: TGTGCCAGCAGCTTCGGGACAGGGCCAGGCACTGAAGCTTTCTTT.

This chain connects TRBV7-3 to TRBJ2-7; TRBD1 aligns across 9 bases. The CDR3 sequence is 16 residues long. V lost 5 bases and J lost 7; bases outside the gene matches: 15. The germline gives CDR1 SGHTA, CDR2 FQGTGA. CDR3 amino acids: CASSPGTGRSTGEQYF. CDR3 bases: TGTGCCAGCAGCCCGGGGACAGGGAGGTCAACGGGGGAGCAGTACTTC.

The J gene is TRBJ2-7, the V gene TRBV4-1, with D hard to call. The V gene lost 0 bases and the J gene lost 6 bases, with 12 bases spanning the gap. The V gene's germline CDR1 is MGHRA and CDR2 YSYEKL. CDR3 length: 14 amino acids. Written as DNA, the CDR3 is TGCGCCAGCAGCCAAGAGTTGGCTCCTGGCGAGCAGTACTTC. Its protein is CASSQELAPGEQYF.

The J gene is TRBJ2-1, the V gene TRBV27; TRBD2 agrees at 7 bases. Looked up from germline, CDR1 is MNHEY and CDR2 is SMNVEV (reference sequence). The junction had 7 bases not matched to a gene; V was cut back by 0 bases and J by 8 bases. The CDR3 consists of 15 residues. CDR3 in amino acids: CASSLSGRAWDEQFF. CDR3 sequence (DNA): TGTGCCAGCAGTTTATCTGGGAGGGCCTGGGATGAGCAGTTCTTC.

The CDR3 DNA reads as TGCGCCAGCAGCTGGGGGGAGGCAGATACGCAGTATTTT. Translating it yields CASSWGEADTQYF. V gene TRBV5-1 combines with J gene TRBJ2-3, with a possible D match to TRBD2 (6 bases). The CDR3 is made up of 13 amino acids. V was trimmed by 3 bases and J by 4 bases, leaving 9 bases between them. From germline, CDR1 is SGHRS and CDR2 YFSETQ.

This clone has only one observation. The genes are TRBV28 and TRBJ2-7; D gene ambiguous. Germline CDR1 and CDR2: MDHEN and SYDVKM. The ends were cut back, 5 bases at V and 3 bases at J, with 11 bases in the middle. This CDR3 is 13 amino acids long. In nucleotides, the CDR3 is TGTGCCAGCAGTCCCTCGCTAGGCTACGAGCAGTACTTC. It specifies CASSPSLGYEQYF.

This clone has a handful of counts. The chain combines TRBV5-1 with TRBJ1-1; 7 bases line up with TRBD1. Germline V gene sequence: CDR1 SGHRS, CDR2 YFSETQ. Unmatched junction bases numbered 16, after V lost 4 bases and J lost 4 bases. This CDR3 has 17 amino acids. The CDR3 DNA reads as TGCGCCAGCAGCGGGGACAAGGACAGGAGTTGGTCCACTGAAGCTTTCTTT. Its translation: CASSGDKDRSWSTEAFF.

The rearrangement links TRBV6-5 to TRBJ1-5; unclear D gene. The CDR3 is made up of 15 amino acids. Germline V CDR1 and CDR2: MNHEY, SVGAGI. Deletions cut 0 bases from V and 3 bases from J, with 9 bases between. The CDR3 sequence is CASSYSMVANQPQHF. The CDR3 DNA follows: TGTGCCAGCAGTTACTCGATGGTGGCCAATCAGCCCCAGCATTTT.

The rearrangement joins TRBV27 to TRBJ2-7; 7 nucleotides agree with TRBD1. The CDR3 length is 14 residues. The V gene end was trimmed by 4 bases and the J gene end by 2 bases; junction bases not matched to a gene: 5. Germline loops: CDR1 MNHEY, CDR2 SMNVEV (reference sequence). The CDR3, as DNA: TGTGCCAGCAGTTCCCCGGGACAGCCCTACGAGCAGTACTTC. Amino acid sequence: CASSSPGQPYEQYF.

In nucleotides, the CDR3 is TGTGCCAGCAGACCACGGGGGGCTGGATTAGGACCCAAAAACATTCAGTACTTC. Translation gives CASRPRGAGLGPKNIQYF. This chain uses TRBV27 with TRBJ2-4; TRBD2 might be the D (7 bases). V was pared by 6 bases and J by 2 bases, with 23 bases between. Germline CDR1 and CDR2: MNHEY and SMNVEV (reference sequence). The CDR3 length is 18 residues.

The chain combines TRBV5-6 with TRBJ2-1, with a tentative D call TRBD1 (6 bases). Germline V lookup: CDR1 SGHDT, CDR2 YYEEEE. The CDR3 totals 15 residues. V lost 5 bases, J lost 8 bases, and 20 bases lay in between. The CDR3 DNA is TGTGCCAGCAGAACTACAGGGCCGCTACACTATGAGCAGTTCTTC. Protein: CASRTTGPLHYEQFF.

The chain links TRBV19 to TRBJ1-1; the D is unclear. The CDR3 has 15 amino acids. Germline CDR1 reads LNHDA; CDR2 reads SQIVND (reference sequence). Trimming cost V 3 bases and J 0 bases, with 11 bases left between them. CDR3 region: CASSIILRMNTEAFF. The CDR3 DNA follows: TGTGCCAGTAGTATCATCCTGAGAATGAACACTGAAGCTTTCTTT.

This clone was seen just once. This chain connects TRBV9 to TRBJ2-7; 9 bases are shared with TRBD1. Germline CDR1 and CDR2: SGDLS and YYNGEE. J lost 7 bases, V lost 4 bases, and 9 bases had no gene match. The CDR3 totals 14 residues. CDR3 nucleotide sequence: TGTGCCAGCAGCCCGAGGACAGGGGCGGGAGAGCAGTACTTC. It codes for CASSPRTGAGEQYF.